The T cell receptor beta chain described here comes from a study of blood T cell repertoires in COVID-19. The overall study: Samples taken during acute and convalescent COVID-19 were collected in the United States, Italy and Spain. In each case, the material was cDNA or gDNA derived from T cells, B-cell-depleted T cells, or PBMCs.

As processed by the authors: Amplification of reference gene primers provided the estimated nucleated cell counts. Clones were read by immunoSEQ multiplex PCR, and TCRdb kept only the in-frame ones, dropping some. V and J calls and clone size follow that table, whereas D and trimming were derived from the DNA. Of around 170,000 clones listed, approximately 79% are singletons. Germline lookup yields CDR1 SGDLS and CDR2 YYNGEE. CDR3 length: 14 residues. V lost 2 bases and J lost 3, with 12 bases in between. This chain connects TRBV9 to TRBJ2-7, with D possibly matching TRBD1 (6 bases). This TCR was sampled from a woman at least 80 years old with acute or convalescent COVID-19. The sequenced material came from peripheral blood. CDR3 DNA sequence: TGTGCCAGCAGCGTGGGCAGGGGTGGCTACGAGCAGTACTTC. Residues: CASSVGRGGYEQYF.